This entry concerns a single T cell receptor beta chain. This entry belongs to a study of T cells in localized non-small cell lung cancer. This CDR3 comprises 14 residues. V lost 0 bases, J lost 4 bases, and 10 bases lay in between. The germline gives CDR1 SGHRS, CDR2 YFSETQ. Sequencing used immunoSEQ multiplex PCR; TCRdb keeps in-frame clones, though not all of them. Of about 18,000 clones in the sample, over 75% were seen once. This TCR was sampled from a female donor of 60 years or more with stage I lung adenocarcinoma. The chain uses TRBV5-1 and TRBJ2-5; weak D call: TRBD2 (6 bases). Sequencing was performed on peripheral blood, taken before any cancer treatment. The CDR3 region is CASSLGPSVETQYF. For the CDR3, the DNA is TGCGCCAGCAGCTTGGGGCCTAGCGTAGAGACCCAGTACTTC.